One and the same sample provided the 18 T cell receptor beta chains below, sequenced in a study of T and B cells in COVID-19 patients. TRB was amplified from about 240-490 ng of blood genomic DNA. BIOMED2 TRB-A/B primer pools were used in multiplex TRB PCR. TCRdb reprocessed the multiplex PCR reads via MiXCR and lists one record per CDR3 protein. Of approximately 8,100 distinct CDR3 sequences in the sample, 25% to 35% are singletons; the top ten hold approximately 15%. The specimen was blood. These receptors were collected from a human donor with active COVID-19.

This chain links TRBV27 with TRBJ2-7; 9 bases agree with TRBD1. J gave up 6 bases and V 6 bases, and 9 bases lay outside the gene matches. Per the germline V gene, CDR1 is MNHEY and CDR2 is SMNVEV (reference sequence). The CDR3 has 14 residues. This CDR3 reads CASRRSQTGGEQYV. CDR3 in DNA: TGTGCCAGCAGACGGTCTCAGACAGGGGGCGAGCAGTACGTC.

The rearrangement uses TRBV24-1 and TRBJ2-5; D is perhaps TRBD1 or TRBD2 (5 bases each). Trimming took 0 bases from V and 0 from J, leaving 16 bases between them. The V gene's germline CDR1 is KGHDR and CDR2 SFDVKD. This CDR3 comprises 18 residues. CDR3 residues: CATSDLRGGGADQETQYF. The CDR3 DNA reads TGTGCCACCAGTGATTTGCGAGGTGGGGGAGCGGACCAAGAGACCCAGTACTTC.

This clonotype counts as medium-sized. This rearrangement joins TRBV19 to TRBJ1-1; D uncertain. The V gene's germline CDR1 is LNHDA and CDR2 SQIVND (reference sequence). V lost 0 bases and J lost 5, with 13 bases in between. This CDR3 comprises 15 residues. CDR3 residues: CASSIDPAGRTEAFF. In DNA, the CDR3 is TGTGCCAGTAGTATAGACCCCGCGGGGAGGACTGAAGCTTTCTTT.

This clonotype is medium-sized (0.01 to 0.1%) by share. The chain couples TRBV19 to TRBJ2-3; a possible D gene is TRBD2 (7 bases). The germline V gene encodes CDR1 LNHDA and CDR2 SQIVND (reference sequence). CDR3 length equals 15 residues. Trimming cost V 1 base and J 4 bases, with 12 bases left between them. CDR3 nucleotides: TGTGCCAGTAGTATAGGGGGGGGGGCGCCAGATACGCAGTATTTT. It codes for CASSIGGGAPDTQYF. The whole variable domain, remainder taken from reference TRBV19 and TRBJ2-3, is DGGITQSPKYLFRKEGQNVTLSCEQNLNHDAMYWYRQDPGQGLRLIYYSQIVNDFQKGDIAEGYSVSREKKESFPLTVTSAQKNPTAFYLCASSIGGGAPDTQYFGPGTRLTVL.

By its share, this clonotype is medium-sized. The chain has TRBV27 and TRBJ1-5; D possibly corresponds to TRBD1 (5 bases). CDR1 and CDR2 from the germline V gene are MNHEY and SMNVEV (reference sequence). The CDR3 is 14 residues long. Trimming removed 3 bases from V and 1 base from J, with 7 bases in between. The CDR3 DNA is TGTGCCAGCAGTTTTGGGGACAGCAATCAGCCCCAGCATTTT. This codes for CASSFGDSNQPQHF.

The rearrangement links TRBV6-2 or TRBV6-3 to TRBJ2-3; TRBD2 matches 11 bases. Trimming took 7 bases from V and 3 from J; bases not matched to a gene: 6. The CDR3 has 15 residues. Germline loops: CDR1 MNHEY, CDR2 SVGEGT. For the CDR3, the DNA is TGTGCCAGCACGGTGACTAGCGGGGATACAGATACGCAGTATTTT. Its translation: CASTVTSGDTDTQYF.

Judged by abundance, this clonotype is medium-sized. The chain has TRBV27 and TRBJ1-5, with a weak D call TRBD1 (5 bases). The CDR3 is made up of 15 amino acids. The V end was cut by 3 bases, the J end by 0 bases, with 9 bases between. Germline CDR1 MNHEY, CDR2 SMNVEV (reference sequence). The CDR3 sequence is CASSFAGPSNQPQHF. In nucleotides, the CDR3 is TGTGCCAGCAGTTTCGCAGGGCCTAGCAATCAGCCCCAGCATTTT.

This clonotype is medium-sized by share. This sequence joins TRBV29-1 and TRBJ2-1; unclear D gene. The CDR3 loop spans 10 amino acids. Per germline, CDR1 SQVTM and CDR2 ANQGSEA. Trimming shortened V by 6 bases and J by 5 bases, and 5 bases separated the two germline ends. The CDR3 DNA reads TGCAGCGTGGCGAACAATGAGCAGTTCTTC. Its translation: CSVANNEQFF.

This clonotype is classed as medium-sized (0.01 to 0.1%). The CDR3 DNA is TGTGCCAGTAGTTCCAGCTGGGGGGGCCCGATCTACGAGCAGTACTTC. The encoded protein is CASSSSWGGPIYEQYF. J is TRBJ2-7 and V is TRBV19; tentative D call: TRBD2 (7 bases). Germline-derived CDR1 and CDR2 are LNHDA and SQIVND (reference sequence). The ends were cut back, 5 bases at V and 3 bases at J, with 20 bases in the middle. This CDR3 has 16 amino acids.

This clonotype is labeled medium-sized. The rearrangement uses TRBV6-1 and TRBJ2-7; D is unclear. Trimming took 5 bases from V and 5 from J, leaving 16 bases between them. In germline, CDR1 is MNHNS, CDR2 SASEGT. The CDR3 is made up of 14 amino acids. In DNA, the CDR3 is TGTGCCAGCAGTTCCCGAAATTCCCGGCACGAGCAGTACTTC. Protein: CASSSRNSRHEQYF.

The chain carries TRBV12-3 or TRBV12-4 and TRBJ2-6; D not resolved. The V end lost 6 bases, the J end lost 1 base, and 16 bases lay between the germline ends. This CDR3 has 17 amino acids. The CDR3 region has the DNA TGTGCCAGCAGCTTCCTGTTGTCCGGATCTGGGGCCAACGTCCTGACTTTC. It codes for CASSFLLSGSGANVLTF.

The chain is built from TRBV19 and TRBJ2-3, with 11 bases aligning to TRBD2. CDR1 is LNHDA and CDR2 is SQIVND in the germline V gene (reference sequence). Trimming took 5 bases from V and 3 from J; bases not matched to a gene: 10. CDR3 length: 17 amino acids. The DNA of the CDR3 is TGTGCCAGTAGTGTTAGCGGGGGGGCCGGGGGAACAGATACGCAGTATTTT. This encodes CASSVSGGAGGTDTQYF. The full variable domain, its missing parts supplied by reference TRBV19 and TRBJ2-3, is DGGITQSPKYLFRKEGQNVTLSCEQNLNHDAMYWYRQDPGQGLRLIYYSQIVNDFQKGDIAEGYSVSREKKESFPLTVTSAQKNPTAFYLCASSVSGGAGGTDTQYFGPGTRLTVL.

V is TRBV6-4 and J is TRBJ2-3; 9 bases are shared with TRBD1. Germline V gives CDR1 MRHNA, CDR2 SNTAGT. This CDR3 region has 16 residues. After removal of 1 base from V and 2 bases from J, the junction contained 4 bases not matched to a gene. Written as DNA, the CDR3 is TGTGCCAGCAGTGACTACGGGACAGGGAACACAGATACGCAGTATTTT. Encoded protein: CASSDYGTGNTDTQYF.

The CDR3, as DNA: TGTGCCAGCAGTGACACCCGGACTAGCGGGGGGACCGAGCAGTACTTC. Translation gives CASSDTRTSGGTEQYF. This rearrangement joins TRBV6-4 to TRBJ2-7; TRBD2 agrees at 14 bases. Germline V gene sequence: CDR1 MRHNA, CDR2 SNTAGT. With V trimmed by 2 bases and J by 6 bases, 6 bases remained unmatched. The CDR3 runs to 16 residues.

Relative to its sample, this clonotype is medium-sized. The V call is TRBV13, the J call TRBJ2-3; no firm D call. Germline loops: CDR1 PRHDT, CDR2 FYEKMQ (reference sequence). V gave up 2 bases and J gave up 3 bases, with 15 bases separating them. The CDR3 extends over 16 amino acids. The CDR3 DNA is TGTGCCAGCAGCTTACATCATGTTGGAGAAACAGATACGCAGTATTTT. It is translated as CASSLHHVGETDTQYF. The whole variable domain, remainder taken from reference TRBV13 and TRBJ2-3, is AAGVIQSPRHLIKEKRETATLKCYPIPRHDTVYWYQQGPGQDPQFLISFYEKMQSDKGSIPDRFSAQQFSDYHSELNMSSLELGDSALYFCASSLHHVGETDTQYFGPGTRLTVL.

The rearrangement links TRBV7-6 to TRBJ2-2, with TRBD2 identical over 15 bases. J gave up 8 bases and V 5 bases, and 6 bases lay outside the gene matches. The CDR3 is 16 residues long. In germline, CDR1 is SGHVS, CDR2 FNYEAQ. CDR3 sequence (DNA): TGTGCCAGCAGCCCCCGGACTAGCGGGGGGGCTGGGGAGCTGTTTTTT. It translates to CASSPRTSGGAGELFF.

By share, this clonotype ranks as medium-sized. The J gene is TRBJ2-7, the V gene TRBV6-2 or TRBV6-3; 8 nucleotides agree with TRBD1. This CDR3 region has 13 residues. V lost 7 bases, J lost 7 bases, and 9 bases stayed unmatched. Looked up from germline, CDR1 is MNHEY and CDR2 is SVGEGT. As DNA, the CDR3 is TGTGCCAGCAATCAAAGACAGGGGCAAGAGCAGTACTTC. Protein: CASNQRQGQEQYF.

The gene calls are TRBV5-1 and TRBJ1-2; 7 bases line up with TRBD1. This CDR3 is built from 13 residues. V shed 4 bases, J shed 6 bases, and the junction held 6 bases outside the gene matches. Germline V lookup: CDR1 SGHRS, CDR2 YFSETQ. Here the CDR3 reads CASSLEGAHGYTF. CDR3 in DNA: TGCGCCAGCAGCCTAGAGGGGGCTCATGGCTACACCTTC.